A single sample is the source of the 13 T cell receptor beta chains below, sequenced in a study of T cell changes during pregnancy in multiple sclerosis. Clones were sequenced by immunoSEQ multiplex PCR, and TCRdb holds only the in-frame ones, with some missing. The table includes roughly 120,000 clones, about 94% detected once. The sample was peripheral blood, taken in the third trimester of pregnancy. The source of these receptors is a female donor with multiple sclerosis, enrolled in a pregnancy study.

This chain uses TRBV6-6 with TRBJ2-1, with 8 bases matching TRBD2. Trimming took 0 bases from V and 8 from J; bases not matched to a gene: 3. The CDR3 runs to 14 residues. CDR1 and CDR2 (germline): MNHNY, SVGAGI (reference sequence). This CDR3 reads CASSYSRGGDEQFF. CDR3 coding DNA: TGTGCCAGCAGTTACTCCCGGGGGGGGGATGAGCAGTTCTTC.

The chain joins TRBV9 to TRBJ2-5; 8 bases map to TRBD1. The CDR3 extends over 15 amino acids. The V gene's germline CDR1 is SGDLS and CDR2 YYNGEE. V shed 0 bases and J 6 bases; nucleotides not matched to a gene: 7. Here the CDR3 reads CASSVGTGGHQTQYF. DNA for the CDR3: TGTGCCAGCAGCGTAGGTACAGGGGGGCACCAGACCCAGTACTTC.

The gene calls are TRBV6-6 and TRBJ1-2; 10 bases are shared with TRBD1. The germline gives CDR1 MNHNY, CDR2 SVGAGI (reference sequence). This CDR3 region has 15 residues. V shed 5 bases and J 6 bases; nucleotides not matched to a gene: 9. The CDR3: CASSMWTGGEDGYTF. CDR3 in DNA: TGTGCCAGCAGTATGTGGACAGGGGGAGAAGATGGCTACACCTTC.

The CDR3 here is CASTRLGDFGTDTQYF. The CDR3 DNA reads as TGTGCCAGCACACGCTTAGGGGATTTTGGAACAGATACGCAGTATTTT. The chain joins TRBV2 to TRBJ2-3, with D tentatively TRBD1 (5 bases). The CDR3 consists of 16 residues. V gave up 7 bases and J gave up 3 bases, with 20 bases separating them. Germline-derived CDR1 and CDR2 are SNHLY and FYNNEI.

This sequence joins TRBV5-1 and TRBJ1-3; no firm D call. This CDR3 contains 16 residues. Trimming shortened V by 4 bases and J by 0 bases, and 14 bases separated the two germline ends. Per the germline V gene, CDR1 is SGHRS and CDR2 is YFSETQ. The CDR3 loop reads CASSAIPGNSGNTIYF. In nucleotides, the CDR3 is TGCGCCAGCAGCGCTATCCCCGGGAACTCTGGAAACACCATATATTTT.

This rearrangement joins TRBV2 to TRBJ2-7; the match to TRBD1 covers 10 bases. Germline V gene data show CDR1 as SNHLY and CDR2 as FYNNEI. This CDR3 has 15 residues. V dropped 2 bases and J dropped 3; count of bases not matched to a gene: 4. The DNA for the CDR3 is TGTGCCAGCAGTGAAAGGGGACAGGGGTTCTACGAGCAGTACTTC. Translated, it gives CASSERGQGFYEQYF.

The chain employs TRBV7-3 and TRBJ2-2; no reliable D call. With 5 bases removed from V and 2 bases from J, the gap between germline ends came to 9 bases. This CDR3 has 14 amino acids. Germline loops: CDR1 SGHTA, CDR2 FQGTGA. CDR3 sequence (DNA): TGTGCCAGCAGCCTCACTATTAACACCGGGGAGCTGTTTTTT. Encoded protein: CASSLTINTGELFF.

The J gene is TRBJ1-5, the V gene TRBV4-1; 7 bases are shared with TRBD1. In germline, CDR1 is MGHRA, CDR2 YSYEKL. CDR3 length equals 15 residues. V shed 1 base, J shed 8 bases, and the junction held 8 bases outside the gene matches. The CDR3 protein is CASSQAGTAMKPQHF. The DNA for the CDR3 is TGCGCCAGCAGCCAAGCCGGGACAGCCATGAAGCCCCAGCATTTT.

This clone was picked up one time. V is TRBV29-1 and J is TRBJ2-1, with TRBD1 matching over 12 bases. The CDR3 length is 13 residues. The germline CDR1 and CDR2 sequences are SQVTM and ANQGSEA. With V trimmed by 8 bases and J by 10 bases, 9 bases remained unmatched. CDR3 amino acids: CSSRGQGAIEQFF. CDR3 coding DNA: TGCAGCTCTAGGGGACAGGGGGCGATAGAGCAGTTCTTC.

This chain uses TRBV7-7 with TRBJ2-5, with TRBD1 matching 10 bases. The CDR3 totals 15 residues. V lost 5 bases and J lost 3; bases outside the gene matches: 6. Germline V gene sequence: CDR1 SSHAT, CDR2 FNYEAQ (reference sequence). The CDR3 nucleotides are TGTGCCAGCAGCGAGGGACAGGGGAGGGAAGAGACCCAGTACTTC. Translated, it gives CASSEGQGREETQYF.

The chain links TRBV28 to TRBJ1-2; maybe TRBD1 (6 bases). The CDR3 is made up of 15 amino acids. Germline V gene data show CDR1 as MDHEN and CDR2 as SYDVKM. V shed 4 bases and J shed 4 bases, with 16 bases lying between them. CDR3 in amino acids: CASSSPGQIFYGYTF. The CDR3 DNA follows: TGTGCCAGCAGTTCCCCCGGACAGATCTTCTATGGCTACACCTTC.

This chain uses TRBV14 with TRBJ2-2; D gene unclear. The CDR3 spans 14 residues. CDR1 and CDR2 from the germline V gene are SGHDN and FVKESK. With 0 bases removed from V and 5 bases from J, the gap between germline ends came to 7 bases. CDR3 nucleotides: TGTGCCAGCAGCCAAGATATAGTTACCGGGGAGCTGTTTTTT. The encoded protein is CASSQDIVTGELFF.

V gene TRBV19 combines with J gene TRBJ1-4; a weak D match, TRBD1 (5 bases). Germline CDR1 is LNHDA and CDR2 is SQIVND (reference sequence). The CDR3 covers 14 residues. Trimming shortened V by 8 bases and J by 5 bases, and 15 bases separated the two germline ends. The CDR3 DNA sequence: TGTGCCAGTGGGAGGGGACTACCGAATGAAAAACTGTTTTTT. Protein product: CASGRGLPNEKLFF. The variable domain in full, with the rest retrieved from reference TRBV19 and TRBJ1-4, is DGGITQSPKYLFRKEGQNVTLSCEQNLNHDAMYWYRQDPGQGLRLIYYSQIVNDFQKGDIAEGYSVSREKKESFPLTVTSAQKNPTAFYLCASGRGLPNEKLFFGSGTQLSVL.